Each of the 18 T cell receptor beta chains below was sequenced from the same sample in a study of T cells in women clearing cervical HPV infection. Data came from immunoSEQ multiplex PCR; TCRdb stores just in-frame clones and leaves some out. Here the sample table reports roughly 28,000 clones. Sequencing was carried out using blood buffy coat. The source of these receptors is a woman between 18 and 75 years old with a cervical HPV16 infection that either progressed to CIN3+ or cleared (not recorded which).

About this clone: Read data end 3 residues before the CDR3 end; the end is taken from the germline J gene. This chain links TRBV12-3 or TRBV12-4 with TRBJ1-1, with D unclear. This CDR3 region has 14 residues. The V gene lost 5 bases and the J gene lost 2 bases, with 12 bases spanning the gap. CDR3 residues: CASSGRVVNTEAFF. The sequenced part of the CDR3 DNA is TGTGCCAGCAGTGGCCGGGTCGTAAACACTGAA.

A note on this clone: The CDR3 is cut off 3 residues early in the read; its end comes from the germline J gene. This chain links TRBV7-2 with TRBJ2-3; 7 bases are a match to TRBD1. This CDR3 is 14 amino acids long. Germline assignment: CDR1 SGHTA and CDR2 FQGNSA. Incomplete CDR3 DNA: TGTGCCAGCAGCTTAGGGACAGGTTGGCAGCCG. It translates to CASSLGTGWQP. The complete CDR3 sequence is CASSLGTGWQPQYF.

About this clone itself: The CDR3 is cut off 3 residues early in the read; its end comes from the germline J gene. The chain is built from TRBV5-3 and TRBJ2-3, with a weak D call TRBD2 (5 bases). TRBV5-3 is identified as an open reading frame with a role that is uncertain. V lost 4 bases, J lost 6 bases, and 12 bases lay in between. The CDR3 is made up of 13 amino acids. The CDR3 sequence: CARSAGPADTQYF. CDR3 bases read: TGTGCCAGAAGCGCGGGCCCGGCTGATACG.

To note about this clone: The read terminates 3 residues before the CDR3 end, so the remaining end is supplied by the germline J gene. The chain has TRBV10-1 and TRBJ1-2; D is possibly TRBD1 (6 bases). This CDR3 comprises 13 residues. Germline V gene lookup returns CDR1 WNHNN and CDR2 SYGVQD (reference sequence). The CDR3 region is CASSSYRDRGYTF. CDR3 bases read: TGCGCCAGCAGCTCCTACAGGGACCGAGGC.

Turning to this clone: From the germline J gene comes the end of the CDR3, since the read stops 3 residues before it. The chain carries TRBV7-6 and TRBJ2-7; D is unclear. The CDR3 is made up of 15 amino acids. The germline V and J ends were trimmed by 2 bases and 0 bases, with 11 bases remaining between them. Germline CDR1 is SGHVS and CDR2 is FNYEAQ. The CDR3: CASSLSAVPSYEQYF. The DNA read from the CDR3 is TGTGCCAGCAGCTTATCTGCGGTGCCCTCCTACGAG.

With regard to this clone: The observed sequence ends 3 residues before the CDR3 terminus, with the missing tail filled in from the germline J gene. The chain couples TRBV7-9 to TRBJ1-2; D not certain. The CDR3 consists of 14 residues. CDR1 is SEHNR, CDR2 FQNEAQ, per germline (reference sequence). CDR3 loop: CASSLGQITDTYTF. The sequenced CDR3 bases are TGTGCCAGCAGCTTAGGTCAGATCACAGATACC.

As regards this clone: The read comes to an end 3 residues before the CDR3 does, leaving the germline J gene to fill in the end. The V gene is TRBV5-6, the J gene TRBJ2-7, with 9 bases identical to TRBD2. The germline V gene has CDR1 SGHDT and CDR2 YYEEEE. With 0 bases clipped from V and 5 bases from J, the junction kept 6 bases outside the gene matches. The CDR3 length is 15 residues. CDR3 loop: CASSLGSGRTNEQYF. The CDR3 bases that were read are TGTGCCAGCAGCTTGGGTAGCGGGAGAACTAACGAG.

As to this clone: The CDR3 end falls 3 residues outside the read, so it is completed with the germline J gene. The rearrangement links TRBV7-8 to TRBJ2-3, with D possibly TRBD2 on 6 matching bases. Trimming cost V 5 bases and J 6 bases, with 18 bases left between them. This CDR3 is built from 15 residues. Per the germline V gene, CDR1 is SGHVS and CDR2 is FQNEAQ. The chain's CDR3 is CASSPGLDTGDTQYF. Partial CDR3 DNA: TGTGCCAGCAGCCCGGGACTTGACACGGGGGATACG. Variable domain in full (rest from reference TRBV7-8 and TRBJ2-3): GAGVSQSPRYKVAKRGQDVALRCDPISGHVSLFWYQQALGQGPEFLTYFQNEAQLDKSGLPSDRFFAERPEGSVSTLKIQRTQQEDSAVYLCASSPGLDTGDTQYFGPGTRLTVL.

Comment on this clone: The read halts 3 residues ahead of the CDR3 end, with the missing end drawn from the germline J gene. The rearrangement joins TRBV27 to TRBJ1-3, with TRBD1 matching over 8 bases. Germline trimming cut 3 bases from V and 8 bases from J; bases unmatched to any gene: 6. In germline, CDR1 is MNHEY, CDR2 SMNVEV (reference sequence). The CDR3 covers 14 residues. CDR3 residues: CASSFPGQAYTIYF. CDR3 DNA (partial): TGTGCCAGCAGTTTCCCGGGACAGGCCTACACC.

For this clone: The sequence runs out 3 residues before the end of the CDR3; the remainder is reconstructed from the germline J gene. The genes are TRBV19 and TRBJ1-2; D remains ambiguous. This CDR3 comprises 14 residues. Germline V lookup: CDR1 LNHDA, CDR2 SQIVND (reference sequence). The CDR3 sequence: CASSIDQITKGYTF. The DNA read from the CDR3 is TGTGCCAGTAGTATAGACCAGATAACAAAAGGC.

This clone is labeled medium-sized (0.01 to 0.1%) based on frequency. The CDR3 extends 3 residues past the end of the read, so its final part is completed from the germline J gene. V and J are TRBV18 and TRBJ2-4, with 9 bases identical to TRBD2. Trimming took 6 bases from V and 4 from J; bases not matched to a gene: 10. Germline V gene lookup returns CDR1 KGHSH and CDR2 LQKENI. This CDR3 region has 16 residues. The CDR3 DNA, read in part, is TGTGCCAGCTCTGCCGCGCTAGCGGGATTGAAAAACATT. Encoded protein: CASSAALAGLKNI. The whole CDR3 sequence reads CASSAALAGLKNIQYF.

With regard to this clone: Sequencing ends 3 residues short of the CDR3 end; the germline J gene provides the rest. V is TRBV5-1 and J is TRBJ1-6; possibly TRBD1 for D (6 bases). The V gene lost 1 base and the J gene lost 7 bases, with 9 bases spanning the gap. Germline assignment: CDR1 SGHRS and CDR2 YFSETQ. The CDR3 is made up of 14 amino acids. CDR3 bases read: TGCGCCAGCAGCTTGAGGACAGACAATTCACCC. Its protein product is CASSLRTDNSP. The CDR3, in full, reads CASSLRTDNSPLHF.

Points on this clone: The read finishes 3 residues shy of the CDR3 end, and the germline J gene is used to complete it. V is TRBV7-8 and J is TRBJ1-5; D is uncertain. Trimming took off 5 bases at V and 7 bases at J, with 18 bases between the two ends. This CDR3 region has 15 residues. Germline V gene lookup returns CDR1 SGHVS and CDR2 FQNEAQ. The CDR3 bases that were read are TGTGCCAGCAGCGTAGACCGGAGATTCGGGCAGCCC. Encoded protein: CASSVDRRFGQP. The full CDR3 protein is CASSVDRRFGQPQHF.

Regarding this clone: Coverage ceases 3 residues before the CDR3 finishes, and the germline J gene fills in the end. The gene calls are TRBV14 and TRBJ1-2, with 8 bases lining up with TRBD1. V trimming: 0 bases; J trimming: 6 bases; junction bases outside the gene matches: 12. The CDR3 is 17 amino acids. CDR1 SGHDN and CDR2 FVKESK come from the germline V gene. The CDR3 loop is CASSQDSTTTGADGYTF. The part of the CDR3 DNA that was read is TGTGCCAGCAGCCAAGATTCCACGACGACAGGGGCGGATGGC.

In the case of this clone: With the read ending 3 residues before the CDR3 end, the germline J gene is used to fill in that end. The chain uses TRBV4-1 and TRBJ2-7; D might be TRBD2 (7 bases). V was trimmed by 1 base and J by 2 bases, leaving 12 bases between them. Looked up from germline, CDR1 is MGHRA and CDR2 is YSYEKL. This CDR3 contains 15 residues. CDR3 sequence reads: CASSQGEGGAYEQYF. The sequenced part of the CDR3 DNA is TGCGCCAGCAGCCAAGGGGAAGGGGGGGCCTACGAG.

In regard to this clone: The DNA ends 3 residues before the CDR3 does, and the rest of the CDR3 is filled in from the germline J gene. The rearrangement links TRBV30 to TRBJ1-2; 7 bases are shared with TRBD1. The CDR3 sequence is 12 residues long. CDR1 is GTSNPN, CDR2 SVGIG, per germline (reference sequence). V was clipped by 8 bases and J by 7 bases; unmatched bases: 10. The CDR3 loop reads CAGDSPSSGYTF. The CDR3 bases that were read are TGTGCCGGGGACAGTCCGTCAAGTGGC.

About this clone: The CDR3 extends 3 residues past the end of the read, so its final part is completed from the germline J gene. The V gene is TRBV30, the J gene TRBJ2-1; 7 positions match TRBD1. The CDR3 extends over 13 amino acids. The ends lost 7 bases at V and 2 bases at J; junction bases unmatched: 5. Looked up from germline, CDR1 is GTSNPN and CDR2 is SVGIG (reference sequence). CDR3 sequence: CALSGQPYNEQFF. CDR3 bases read: TGTGCCTTGTCGGGACAGCCCTACAATGAG.

Remarks on this clone: The read terminates 3 residues ahead of where the CDR3 ends, so the germline J gene completes it. This chain joins TRBV14 and TRBJ1-6, with D hard to call. Germline V CDR1 and CDR2: SGHDN, FVKESK. V lost 2 bases and J lost 1, with 9 bases in between. The CDR3 is made up of 16 amino acids. CDR3 bases read: TGTGCCAGCAGCCAAAAAAGGTTGTCCTATAATTCACCC. Amino acid sequence: CASSQKRLSYNSP. The whole CDR3 sequence is CASSQKRLSYNSPLHF.